Described below is a single T cell receptor beta chain sequence and its context. Its antigen remains unknown. The sample originates from a study of T cell responses to AZD1222 COVID-19 vaccine. Study findings and constraints: Reports say nearly half of spike-specific TCRs go after unmutated variant regions.

The CDR3 loop spans 16 amino acids. Unmatched junction bases numbered 5, after V lost 6 bases and J lost 4 bases. Germline CDR1 reads SGHAT; CDR2 reads FQNNGV. The data were produced by immunoSEQ multiplex PCR, yet TCRdb's version contains in-frame clones alone and is incomplete. This table has roughly 150,000 clones, approximately 88% appearing once. The sequences come from peripheral blood, collected on day 0 of MenACWY control vaccination. V usage is TRBV11-2 and J usage is TRBJ2-2; TRBD2 agrees at 13 bases. The source of this sequence is an adult in good health. CDR3 amino acids: CASRGLAGVSTGELFF. The CDR3 nucleotides read TGTGCCAGCAGAGGACTAGCGGGAGTTAGCACCGGGGAGCTGTTTTTT.